Included here is one T cell receptor (beta chain) sequence, with context. As yet, its antigen is unknown. These data belong to a study of blood T cells in healthy people across ages. Study-level findings and limits: Those diversity estimates obtained from one million T cells were thought to be underestimates. Expanded clonotype changes were possibly confounded by unknown donor CMV status.

The CDR3 runs to 16 residues. Germline CDR1 reads SGHTA; CDR2 reads FQGNSA. Trimming cost V 5 bases and J 1 base; bases outside gene matches: 7. Using a J-beta primer mix together with a sample-barcoded 5' primer, a second PCR was run for roughly 6 to 11 cycles. TCRdb called the 5' RACE reads again in MiXCR, with one record for every CDR3 protein. The data contain around 710,000 distinct CDR3 sequences, roughly 44% of them singletons. The gene calls are TRBV7-2 and TRBJ2-3; 9 bases fit TRBD2. The sequence came from a woman aged 60-75 years in good health. The sequenced sample consisted of blood. CDR3 bases: TGTGCCAGCAGCACCCCGGCGGGAGGGGGCACAGATACGCAGTATTTT. Protein: CASSTPAGGGTDTQYF.